This TCR beta chain was retrieved from a study of blood T cell repertoires in COVID-19. This clone has only one observation. Germline V gene data show CDR1 as LNHDA and CDR2 as SQIVND (reference sequence). Trimming removed 4 bases from V and 5 bases from J; junction bases left unmatched: 12. This CDR3 spans 16 amino acids. Authors' data handling: From reference gene primer amplification, estimates of nucleated cell counts were derived. This table comes from immunoSEQ multiplex PCR, and its TCRdb copy is limited to in-frame clones, with some not included. The V and J calls and clone size were taken over from that table, and D and trimming were inferred from the DNA. The sample consists of about 160,000 clones, about 90% of them appearing once. Participants, about 18 to 100 years old, spanned around 25 US areas.

The sequence was collected from a woman aged 35 to 49 who had been exposed to COVID-19. The V call is TRBV19, the J call TRBJ2-3; 7 nucleotides align to TRBD2. The sample was PBMCs or T cells enriched from blood (not recorded which). This chain's CDR3 is CASSTYWRGMEDTQYF. For the CDR3, the DNA is TGTGCCAGTAGTACCTACTGGCGGGGGATGGAAGATACGCAGTATTTT.